Shown below are 30 T cell receptor beta chains from a single sample sequenced in a study of blood T cell repertoires in COVID-19. The protocol was immunoSEQ multiplex PCR, while the TCRdb copy is restricted to in-frame clones and leaves out a portion. The repertoire holds under 350,000 clones, with approximately 83% as singletons. Input material: peripheral blood. These receptors were obtained from a human donor in a cohort sampled during active COVID-19.

The chain uses TRBV7-2 and TRBJ2-4; 10 nucleotides match TRBD2. This CDR3 has 17 amino acids. Germline-derived CDR1 and CDR2 are SGHTA and FQGNSA. V shed 5 bases, J shed 0 bases, and the junction held 7 bases outside the gene matches. This chain's CDR3 is CASSGRTSGIAKNIQYF. CDR3 nucleotides: TGTGCCAGCAGCGGAAGGACTAGCGGTATAGCCAAAAACATTCAGTACTTC.

Only one count was recorded for this clone. This specimen includes other DNA sequences encoding the same CDR3. V gene TRBV18 combines with J gene TRBJ2-6; TRBD2 is a possible D gene (5 bases). The V and J ends lost 6 bases and 4 bases respectively, with 7 bases between them. The length of the CDR3 is 13 residues. Germline V gives CDR1 KGHSH, CDR2 LQKENI. The CDR3 protein is CASSPGGANVLTF. The CDR3 bases are TGTGCCAGCTCTCCGGGGGGGGCCAACGTCCTGACTTTC.

The rearrangement uses TRBV9 and TRBJ2-3, with D possibly TRBD2 on 7 matching bases. CDR3 size: 17 residues. V dropped 1 base and J dropped 4 bases, with 19 bases sitting between them. Germline CDR1 is SGDLS and CDR2 is YYNGEE. The CDR3 bases are TGTGCCAGCAGCGTAAGAGGGCAGTCGGGGGGCCCAGATACGCAGTATTTT. Translated: CASSVRGQSGGPDTQYF.

The V call is TRBV11-2, the J call TRBJ2-3; a weak D match, TRBD2 (5 bases). Trimming took off 6 bases at V and 2 bases at J, with 12 bases between the two ends. Looked up from germline, CDR1 is SGHAT and CDR2 is FQNNGV. The length of the CDR3 is 14 residues. The CDR3 loop is CASSFRDPTDTQYF. CDR3 DNA sequence: TGTGCCAGCAGTTTTCGGGATCCCACAGATACGCAGTATTTT.

J is TRBJ2-1 and V is TRBV11-2; TRBD2 might be the D (6 bases). Germline V gene data show CDR1 as SGHAT and CDR2 as FQNNGV. Trimming pared 4 bases from V and 5 bases from J, leaving 9 bases between. The CDR3 is 13 residues long. The CDR3 region is CASSSGLNNEQFF. The CDR3, as DNA: TGTGCCAGCAGCTCCGGACTAAACAATGAGCAGTTCTTC. Using reference TRBV11-2 and TRBJ2-1 for the parts outside the CDR3, the full variable domain is EAGVAQSPRYKIIEKRQSVAFWCNPISGHATLYWYQQILGQGPKLLIQFQNNGVVDDSQLPKDRFSAERLKGVDSTLKIQPAKLEDSAVYLCASSSGLNNEQFFGPGTRLTVL.

The J gene is TRBJ2-1, the V gene TRBV5-6; the match to TRBD2 covers 10 bases. The junction had 8 bases not matched to a gene; V was cut back by 0 bases and J by 5 bases. CDR3 length equals 17 residues. From germline, CDR1 is SGHDT and CDR2 YYEEEE. The chain's CDR3 is CASSLGPSSGRNNEQFF. The DNA for the CDR3 is TGTGCCAGCAGCTTGGGCCCCTCTAGCGGGAGAAACAATGAGCAGTTCTTC. Combining the CDR3 with reference TRBV5-6 and TRBJ2-1 gives the whole variable domain DAGVTQSPTHLIKTRGQQVTLRCSPKSGHDTVSWYQQALGQGPQFIFQYYEEEERQRGNFPDRFSGHQFPNYSSELNVNALLLGDSALYLCASSLGPSSGRNNEQFFGPGTRLTVL.

The chain carries TRBV19 and TRBJ2-1, with 7 bases aligning to TRBD1. The trim removed 7 bases at V and 4 bases at J, leaving 7 bases unmatched. The V gene's germline CDR1 is LNHDA and CDR2 SQIVND (reference sequence). The CDR3 loop spans 14 amino acids. The CDR3 region is CASTPGQRYNEQFF. CDR3 nucleotide sequence: TGTGCCAGTACCCCGGGACAGAGATACAATGAGCAGTTCTTC.

The CDR3 nucleotides read TGTGCCAGCACCCCTTGGCAGTCGACAGATACGCAGTATTTT. Protein: CASTPWQSTDTQYF. This chain connects TRBV6-5 to TRBJ2-3, with D unresolved. V lost 7 bases to trimming and J lost 3 bases, with 14 bases between them. The CDR3 is made up of 14 amino acids. Germline V lookup: CDR1 MNHEY, CDR2 SVGAGI.

The V call is TRBV18, the J call TRBJ2-3, with D perhaps TRBD1 (6 bases). This CDR3 comprises 14 residues. Germline V gene data show CDR1 as KGHSH and CDR2 as LQKENI. V was trimmed by 8 bases and J by 2 bases, leaving 14 bases between them. The CDR3 nucleotides read TGTGCCAGCCGCCGGACAGCGACCACAGATACGCAGTATTTT. Its translation is CASRRTATTDTQYF.

The chain employs TRBV6-5 and TRBJ1-1; D is unclear. Germline V lookup: CDR1 MNHEY, CDR2 SVGAGI. Trimming stripped 5 bases from V and 1 base from J, with 11 bases between. The CDR3 sequence is 14 residues long. The CDR3 DNA is TGTGCCAGCAGTCAGAGGGAGAAGAACACTGAAGCTTTCTTT. Translating it yields CASSQREKNTEAFF.

The gene calls are TRBV6-5 and TRBJ1-2; a possible D gene is TRBD1 (5 bases). The CDR3 loop spans 15 amino acids. Trimming removed 6 bases at V and 0 bases at J, with 14 bases between. Germline V gene data show CDR1 as MNHEY and CDR2 as SVGAGI. CDR3 loop: CASRNGGSSNYGYTF. The CDR3, as DNA: TGTGCCAGCAGGAATGGGGGGTCCTCTAACTATGGCTACACCTTC.

In this sample, this clone turned up a few times. The chain is built from TRBV19 and TRBJ2-1, with TRBD2 matching over 11 bases. Unmatched junction bases numbered 6, after V lost 7 bases and J lost 10 bases. Per the germline V gene, CDR1 is LNHDA and CDR2 is SQIVND (reference sequence). The CDR3 contains 13 residues. In DNA, the CDR3 is TGTGCCAGTAAACTAGCGGGAGTTACCGAGCAGTTCTTC. It codes for CASKLAGVTEQFF.

The chain carries TRBV4-2 and TRBJ2-2; D is unresolved. This CDR3 has 13 residues. Germline V gene data show CDR1 as LGHNA and CDR2 as YNFKEQ. Deletions cut 1 base from V and 5 bases from J, with 5 bases between. DNA for the CDR3: TGTGCCAGCAGCCAAGCAGGAACCGGGGAGCTGTTTTTT. Residues: CASSQAGTGELFF.

The V gene is TRBV18, the J gene TRBJ1-6, with D possibly being TRBD1 (6 bases). The CDR3 length is 14 residues. The germline V gene encodes CDR1 KGHSH and CDR2 LQKENI. V shed 1 base and J shed 9 bases, with 10 bases lying between them. The CDR3 protein is CASSPQGGASPLHF. The CDR3 coding sequence is TGTGCCAGCTCACCACAGGGGGGGGCTTCACCCCTCCACTTT.

V gene TRBV5-1 combines with J gene TRBJ1-4, with TRBD1 matching over 7 bases. The CDR3 is made up of 14 amino acids. The ends lost 5 bases at V and 7 bases at J; junction bases unmatched: 8. Germline V gene sequence: CDR1 SGHRS, CDR2 YFSETQ. DNA of the CDR3: TGCGCCAGCAGATATGACAGGGCGGGTGAAAAACTGTTTTTT. As protein: CASRYDRAGEKLFF. The variable domain in full, with the rest retrieved from reference TRBV5-1 and TRBJ1-4, is KAGVTQTPRYLIKTRGQQVTLSCSPISGHRSVSWYQQTPGQGLQFLFEYFSETQRNKGNFPGRFSGRQFSNSRSEMNVSTLELGDSALYLCASRYDRAGEKLFFGSGTQLSVL.

As concerns this clone: Different DNA sequences within this sample yield the same CDR3. This rearrangement joins TRBV7-9 to TRBJ2-1; TRBD2 is a possible D gene (5 bases). Germline CDR1 SEHNR, CDR2 FQNEAQ (reference sequence). The CDR3 contains 13 residues. V was clipped by 0 bases and J by 8 bases, with 8 bases between them. The CDR3 is CASSLAGADEQFF. In nucleotides, the CDR3 is TGTGCCAGCAGCTTAGCGGGAGCCGATGAGCAGTTCTTC.

The genes are TRBV9 and TRBJ2-1, with D tentatively TRBD2 (5 bases). The V gene's germline CDR1 is SGDLS and CDR2 YYNGEE. The CDR3 is made up of 16 amino acids. V dropped 0 bases and J dropped 4 bases, with 14 bases sitting between them. CDR3 in amino acids: CASSVGAGSEYNEQFF. The CDR3 bases are TGTGCCAGCAGCGTAGGCGCGGGTTCGGAGTACAATGAGCAGTTCTTC.

V and J are TRBV7-9 and TRBJ1-4; the D gene is possibly TRBD1 (5 bases). Trimming removed 5 bases from V and 5 bases from J, with 12 bases in between. Germline V gene data show CDR1 as SEHNR and CDR2 as FQNEAQ (reference sequence). The CDR3 has 14 residues. The CDR3 region has the DNA TGTGCCAGCAGCCTGACAGATTCGAATGAAAAACTGTTTTTT. Amino acid sequence: CASSLTDSNEKLFF.

The V gene is TRBV5-1, the J gene TRBJ2-3; D is undetermined. Between the trimmed V and J ends, which lost 4 bases and 6 bases, there was a span of 12 bases. The CDR3 runs to 13 residues. Looked up from germline, CDR1 is SGHRS and CDR2 is YFSETQ. The CDR3 here is CASSPYAGDTQYF. The CDR3 nucleotides are TGCGCCAGCAGCCCATATGCAGGCGATACGCAGTATTTT.

V and J are TRBV19 and TRBJ2-5, with 9 nucleotides matching TRBD1. The CDR3 has 15 amino acids. Germline V gives CDR1 LNHDA, CDR2 SQIVND (reference sequence). Trimming at V came to 6 bases and at J to 5 bases, leaving 10 bases not matched to a gene. The chain's CDR3 is CASSNTGTGRETQYF. The CDR3 nucleotides are TGTGCCAGTAGCAACACCGGGACAGGGAGGGAGACCCAGTACTTC.

The genes are TRBV6-2 or TRBV6-3 and TRBJ2-5; 8 bases map to TRBD2. The CDR3 loop spans 16 amino acids. The V and J ends lost 0 bases and 4 bases, in that order; junction bases with no gene match: 7. CDR1 MNHEY and CDR2 SVGEGT come from the germline V gene. The CDR3: CASSYSLGLGAETQYF. In DNA, the CDR3 is TGTGCCAGCAGTTACTCCCTGGGACTAGGGGCAGAGACCCAGTACTTC.

CDR3 sequence reads: CASSLGGGQPQHF. CDR3 in DNA: TGTGCCAGCAGCTTAGGCGGCGGTCAGCCCCAGCATTTT. V usage is TRBV7-6 and J usage is TRBJ1-5; D is undetermined. Germline CDR1 and CDR2: SGHVS and FNYEAQ. Trimming took 1 base from V and 6 from J, leaving 7 bases between them. The CDR3 covers 13 residues.

The genes are TRBV6-6 and TRBJ2-5, with D unclear. Per germline, CDR1 MNHNY and CDR2 SVGAGI (reference sequence). Trimming stripped 2 bases from V and 1 base from J, with 8 bases between. The CDR3 is made up of 14 amino acids. The CDR3 loop reads CASSYPGRQETQYF. The CDR3 nucleotides read TGTGCCAGCAGTTACCCGGGTCGCCAAGAGACCCAGTACTTC.

The chain employs TRBV7-9 and TRBJ2-3; D not certain. V lost 1 base, J lost 5 bases, and 13 bases lay in between. CDR3 length: 15 amino acids. Germline V lookup: CDR1 SEHNR, CDR2 FQNEAQ (reference sequence). The CDR3 DNA is TGTGCCAGCAGCTTAGTAGGAGCTATAGTAGATACGCAGTATTTT. Residues: CASSLVGAIVDTQYF. Complete variable domain (other parts from reference TRBV7-9 and TRBJ2-3): DTGVSQNPRHKITKRGQNVTFRCDPISEHNRLYWYRQTLGQGPEFLTYFQNEAQLEKSRLLSDRFSAERPKGSFSTLEIQRTEQGDSAMYLCASSLVGAIVDTQYFGPGTRLTVL.

This chain uses TRBV11-2 with TRBJ2-5; tentatively, D is TRBD2 (6 bases). Germline assignment: CDR1 SGHAT and CDR2 FQNNGV. The CDR3 totals 12 residues. V dropped 7 bases and J dropped 5 bases, with 11 bases sitting between them. The CDR3 loop reads CASTRELETQYF. The CDR3 DNA reads TGTGCCAGCACCCGGGAGCTGGAGACCCAGTACTTC.

The genes are TRBV2 and TRBJ1-5; no firm D call. This CDR3 is built from 15 residues. CDR1 and CDR2 (germline): SNHLY, FYNNEI. V was cut by 6 bases and J by 4 bases, with 16 bases left in between. The CDR3 nucleotides read TGTGCCAGCAGGGTGAACAGTGCACTGAATCAGCCCCAGCATTTT. Encoded protein: CASRVNSALNQPQHF.

The chain carries TRBV19 and TRBJ2-5, with D perhaps TRBD1 (5 bases). This CDR3 region has 13 residues. The V gene's germline CDR1 is LNHDA and CDR2 SQIVND (reference sequence). Deletions cut 7 bases from V and 5 bases from J, with 14 bases between. As DNA, the CDR3 is TGTGCCAGTAAGGGCTGGGGCGAGGAGACCCAGTACTTC. Encoded protein: CASKGWGEETQYF.

The gene calls are TRBV12-5 and TRBJ2-7; tentatively, D is TRBD1 (7 bases). Germline-derived CDR1 and CDR2 are LGHNT and FRNRAP. The CDR3 runs to 14 residues. V lost 7 bases, J lost 2 bases, and 15 bases lay in between. In DNA form, the CDR3 reads TGTGCTAGTGTCGGGGGACAGAGTCCCTACGAGCAGTACTTC. This encodes CASVGGQSPYEQYF.

Comment on this clone: The same CDR3 is also encoded by other DNA sequences in this sample. This sequence joins TRBV7-9 and TRBJ2-2; 10 nucleotides line up with TRBD2. CDR1 and CDR2 (germline): SEHNR, FQNEAQ (reference sequence). V lost 9 bases, J lost 3 bases, and 7 bases stayed unmatched. The CDR3 length is 15 residues. The CDR3 loop is CASSPTSGDTGELFF. CDR3 nucleotide sequence: TGTGCCAGTTCCCCAACTAGCGGGGACACCGGGGAGCTGTTTTTT.

The chain is built from TRBV6-6 and TRBJ2-7; 7 positions agree with TRBD2. The V and J ends lost 7 bases and 0 bases, in that order; junction bases with no gene match: 6. Germline V CDR1 and CDR2: MNHNY, SVGAGI (reference sequence). The CDR3 spans 14 residues. The DNA of the CDR3 is TGTGCCAGCAACCTAGCGGTAAGCTCCTACGAGCAGTACTTC. Its protein product is CASNLAVSSYEQYF.